The rows below give T cell receptor beta chains drawn from one sample of a study of blood T cell repertoires in COVID-19. Profiling relied on immunoSEQ multiplex PCR, and the TCRdb table lists in-frame clones only, not all of them. The sample gives roughly 190,000 clones, around nine tenths of which show up once; roughly 6% is in the top ten. Sequencing input: peripheral blood. These receptors were collected from a woman in her thirties or forties who had recovered from COVID-19. CDR3s include the opening cysteine and the closing phenylalanine or tryptophan.

TRBJ2-7 TRBV5-1 CASLDPGDPYEQYF
TRBJ2-5 TRBV24-1 CATSDLQGDQETQYF
TRBJ2-1 TRBV5-1 CASSLRWVTSGSGNEQFF
TRBJ1-5 TRBV2 CASSGQGMGRPQHF
TRBJ1-1 TRBV3-1/TRBV3-2 CASSQVSGAEAFF
TRBJ1-3 TRBV2 CASRQTAPGNTIYF
TRBJ1-2 TRBV20-1 CSASTPTDRGLSYGYTF
TRBJ2-7 TRBV3-1/TRBV3-2 CASSQAWTWTSGRRYEQYF
TRBJ1-5 TRBV28 CASSLTGGYSNQPQHF
TRBJ1-5 TRBV19 CASRVQGRWSNQPQHF
TRBJ1-5 TRBV19 CASSTFAGLGNQPQHF
TRBJ1-6 TRBV2 CASSEWEVSYNSPLHF
TRBJ1-1 TRBV5-4 CASSLGSPGDTEAFF
TRBJ2-1 TRBV5-6 CASSSWTVLKKGQFF
TRBJ2-7 TRBV18 CASSPLSGEQYF
TRBJ2-7 TRBV7-2 CASSLAGNGNLIYEQYF
TRBJ1-1 TRBV2 CASSAYTEAFF
TRBJ2-2 TRBV9 CASSVRDRTTGELFF